The clone carrying this T cell receptor (beta chain) has just one count. The sample belongs to a study of control samples from healthy donors and cancer patients. The germline V gene encodes CDR1 MDHEN and CDR2 SYDVKM. Trimming took 3 bases from V and 2 from J, leaving 14 bases between them. This CDR3 has 16 residues. Only in-frame clones appear in the TCRdb table, and some are missing; sequencing was by immunoSEQ multiplex PCR. The sample yields about 110,000 clones, just under 85% seen once. V gene TRBV28 combines with J gene TRBJ2-1; tentative D call: TRBD2 (6 bases). This receptor was identified in a man between 18 and 29 years old in good health. Sequenced material: blood. CDR3 residues: CASSFRTTLTYNEQFF. The DNA of the CDR3 is TGTGCCAGCAGTTTTAGGACTACACTAACCTACAATGAGCAGTTCTTC.